Included here is one T cell receptor beta chain sequence, with context. The entry originates in a study of blood T cell repertoires in COVID-19. Study at large: Samples of COVID-19 (acute and convalescent) were obtained from the United States, Italy and Spain.

Authors' methods: Estimated nucleated cell counts came from reference gene primer amplification. Data came from immunoSEQ multiplex PCR; TCRdb stores just in-frame clones and leaves some out. Clone size and the V and J calls come from that table; the DNA yielded D and trimming. Among a few hundred thousand clones listed, less than 90% were seen once. Germline lookup yields CDR1 SGDLS and CDR2 YYNGEE. The CDR3 is 16 residues long. Trimming removed 7 bases from V and 0 bases from J, with 17 bases in between. The specimen sequenced was PBMCs or T cells enriched from blood (not recorded which). This clonotype was sampled from a woman aged 50 to 60 who had recovered from COVID-19. The chain joins TRBV9 to TRBJ2-1; a weak D match, TRBD2 (6 bases). In DNA form, the CDR3 reads TGTGCCAGCGGGTTAGAGGCGGGGAGCTCCTACAATGAGCAGTTCTTC. This encodes CASGLEAGSSYNEQFF.